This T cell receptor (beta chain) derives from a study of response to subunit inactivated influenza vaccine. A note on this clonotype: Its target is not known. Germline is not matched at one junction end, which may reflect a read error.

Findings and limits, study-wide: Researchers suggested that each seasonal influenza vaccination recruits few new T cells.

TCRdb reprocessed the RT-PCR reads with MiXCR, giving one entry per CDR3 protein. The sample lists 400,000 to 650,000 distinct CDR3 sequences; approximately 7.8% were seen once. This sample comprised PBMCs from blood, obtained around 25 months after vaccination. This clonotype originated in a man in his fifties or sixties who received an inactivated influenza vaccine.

The CDR3 nucleotides read TGTGCCAGCAGCTCAAGACAGGGTGTGGGGCAGAGCAATCACCCCCAGCATTTT. It is translated as CASSSRQGVGQSNHPQHF. The V gene is TRBV11-2, the J gene TRBJ1-5; TRBD1 agrees at 7 bases. This CDR3 has 18 residues. Per the germline V gene, CDR1 is SGHAT and CDR2 is FQNNGV.